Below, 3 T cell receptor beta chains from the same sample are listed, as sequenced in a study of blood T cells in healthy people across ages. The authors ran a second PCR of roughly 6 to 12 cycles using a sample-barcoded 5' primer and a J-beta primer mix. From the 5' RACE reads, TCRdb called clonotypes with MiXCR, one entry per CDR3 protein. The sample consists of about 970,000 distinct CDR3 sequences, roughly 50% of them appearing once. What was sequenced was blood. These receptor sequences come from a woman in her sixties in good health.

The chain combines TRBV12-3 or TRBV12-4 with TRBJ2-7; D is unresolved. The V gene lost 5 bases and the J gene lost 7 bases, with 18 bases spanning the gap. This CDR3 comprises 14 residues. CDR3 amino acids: CASSRLNSYNEQYF. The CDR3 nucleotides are TGTGCCAGCAGTCGACTGAATTCCTACAATGAGCAGTACTTC.

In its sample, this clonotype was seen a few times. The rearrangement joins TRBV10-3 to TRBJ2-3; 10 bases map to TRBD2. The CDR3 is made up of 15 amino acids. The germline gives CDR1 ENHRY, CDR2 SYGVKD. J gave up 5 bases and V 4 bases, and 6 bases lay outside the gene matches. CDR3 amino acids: CAISGPSGSQDTQYF. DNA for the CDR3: TGTGCCATCAGTGGCCCTAGCGGGAGTCAAGATACGCAGTATTTT.

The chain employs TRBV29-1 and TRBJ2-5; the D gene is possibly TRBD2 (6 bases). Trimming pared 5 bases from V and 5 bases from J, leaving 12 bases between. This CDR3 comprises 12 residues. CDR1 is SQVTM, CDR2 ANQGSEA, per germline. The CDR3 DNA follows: TGCAGCGTTCGGCGGGAAGTGGAGACCCAGTACTTC. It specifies CSVRREVETQYF.